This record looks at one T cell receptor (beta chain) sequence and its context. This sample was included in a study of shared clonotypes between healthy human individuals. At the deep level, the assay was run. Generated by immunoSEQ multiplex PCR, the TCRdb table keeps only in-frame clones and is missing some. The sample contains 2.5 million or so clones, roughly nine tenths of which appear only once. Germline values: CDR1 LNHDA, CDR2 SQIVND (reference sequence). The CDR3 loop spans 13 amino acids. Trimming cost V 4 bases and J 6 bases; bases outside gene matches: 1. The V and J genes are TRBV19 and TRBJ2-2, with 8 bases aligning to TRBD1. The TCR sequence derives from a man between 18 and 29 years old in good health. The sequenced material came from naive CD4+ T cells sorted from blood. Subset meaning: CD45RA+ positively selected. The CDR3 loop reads CASSTTGAGELFF. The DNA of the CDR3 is TGTGCCAGTAGTACGACAGGGGCCGGGGAGCTGTTTTTT.